The clone carrying this TCR beta chain was observed a handful of times. Its specificity is unknown. Amplification used 60 Vbeta primers and 13 Jbeta primers. Using immunoSEQ multiplex PCR, the repertoire was profiled, and TCRdb retains in-frame clones only, with some absent. In the table there are 120,000 or so clones, roughly four fifths of which are singletons. The CDR3 length is 14 residues. These data belong to a study of cytomegalovirus exposure and HLA in healthy donors. General study findings and limits: The authors listed 164 TCR beta chains as cytomegalovirus-associated. Three chains linked to CMV were shown in vitro to be specific for CMV antigens. Later analysis suggested most CMV-associated TCR beta chains were HLA-restricted.

V usage is TRBV21-1 and J usage is TRBJ2-7; the table's D call TRBD1 went unverified against the DNA. TRBV21-1 is tagged as a pseudogene. The sequence was obtained from a male donor in good health and CMV-seropositive. Source material: PBMCs. CDR3 sequence (DNA): TGTGCCGGTCCGGACAGGGCAAAGGGGTGTTATGAGTACTTC. Protein sequence: CAGPDRAKGCYEYF.